This passage covers 32 T cell receptor beta chains from one sample sequenced in a study of control samples from healthy donors and cancer patients. The data were produced by immunoSEQ multiplex PCR, yet TCRdb's version contains in-frame clones alone and is incomplete. In the table there are about 160,000 clones, about 90% of which are singletons. Source material: blood. The receptors were sampled from a man aged 25 to 40 in good health.

J is TRBJ2-6 and V is TRBV25-1, with unresolved D. Germline V CDR1 and CDR2: MGHDK, SYGVNS. This CDR3 comprises 14 residues. V was clipped by 5 bases and J by 0 bases, with 5 bases between them. The CDR3 DNA sequence: TGTGCCAGCAGTCAAGACTCTGGGGCCAACGTCCTGACTTTC. This gives the protein CASSQDSGANVLTF.

The chain carries TRBV6-4 and TRBJ2-2; 8 nucleotides agree with TRBD1. CDR1 and CDR2 from the germline V gene are MRHNA and SNTAGT. The CDR3 extends over 15 amino acids. Germline trimming cut 6 bases from V and 5 bases from J; bases unmatched to any gene: 8. Here the CDR3 DNA reads TGTGCCAGCAGGAAGACAGGGGAGAGAACCGGGGAGCTGTTTTTT. Its translation: CASRKTGERTGELFF.

DNA of the CDR3: TGTGCCAGCAGTGCCCCGGGTCTTTCTGGGGCCAACGTCCTGACTTTC. Its translation: CASSAPGLSGANVLTF. The chain is built from TRBV28 and TRBJ2-6; no firm D call. Germline V lookup: CDR1 MDHEN, CDR2 SYDVKM. Trimming took 5 bases from V and 1 from J, leaving 12 bases between them. CDR3 length: 16 residues. Variable domain in full (rest from reference TRBV28 and TRBJ2-6): DVKVTQSSRYLVKRTGEKVFLECVQDMDHENMFWYRQDPGLGLRLIYFSYDVKMKEKGDIPEGYSVSREKKERFSLILESASTNQTSMYLCASSAPGLSGANVLTFGAGSRLTVL.

The chain uses TRBV7-8 and TRBJ2-2, with unresolved D. In germline, CDR1 is SGHVS, CDR2 FQNEAQ. Trimming shortened V by 5 bases and J by 6 bases, and 10 bases separated the two germline ends. The CDR3 is made up of 13 amino acids. CDR3 in amino acids: CASSTRTSGELFF. For the CDR3, the DNA is TGTGCCAGCAGCACCAGGACCTCCGGGGAGCTGTTTTTT.

The chain joins TRBV5-4 to TRBJ2-3; 8 bases are shared with TRBD1. CDR3 size: 15 residues. The ends lost 3 bases at V and 7 bases at J; junction bases unmatched: 10. The germline CDR1 and CDR2 sequences are SGHNT and YYREEE (reference sequence). For the CDR3, the DNA is TGTGCCAGCAGCTCTCCCGGGACAGGTGGGAATACGCAGTATTTT. This translates into CASSSPGTGGNTQYF.

This chain connects TRBV4-2 to TRBJ2-3, with D maybe TRBD2 (7 bases). Germline V gives CDR1 LGHNA, CDR2 YNFKEQ. The CDR3 has 18 amino acids. Trimming left V 0 bases short and J 1 base short, with 17 bases between. The CDR3 region has the DNA TGTGCCAGCAGCCAAGATCGGAGGGGGGGTCCCCGCACAGATACGCAGTATTTT. Its translation is CASSQDRRGGPRTDTQYF.

The rearrangement joins TRBV7-9 to TRBJ1-1, with no clear D. The length of the CDR3 is 15 residues. The V gene's germline CDR1 is SEHNR and CDR2 FQNEAQ (reference sequence). V was shortened by 3 bases and J by 0 bases, with 11 bases between the two germline ends. CDR3 bases: TGTGCCAGCAGCTTCATAGGCAGGATGAACACTGAAGCTTTCTTT. Translated: CASSFIGRMNTEAFF.

The chain joins TRBV7-2 to TRBJ1-3; 7 positions match TRBD1. The CDR3 runs to 14 residues. Germline V lookup: CDR1 SGHTA, CDR2 FQGNSA. After removal of 6 bases from V and 2 bases from J, the junction contained 4 bases not matched to a gene. CDR3 in amino acids: CASRSGQAGNTIYF. CDR3 nucleotide sequence: TGTGCCAGCAGGTCAGGACAGGCTGGAAACACCATATATTTT. The entire variable domain, with the rest obtained from reference TRBV7-2 and TRBJ1-3, is as follows: GAGVSQSPSNKVTEKGKDVELRCDPISGHTALYWYRQSLGQGLEFLIYFQGNSAPDKSGLPSDRFSAERTGGSVSTLTIQRTQQEDSAVYLCASRSGQAGNTIYFGEGSWLTVV.

This clone came up a few times. CDR3 nucleotide sequence: TGTGCCAGCAGGCCCACCTCTGGAAACACCATATATTTT. It specifies CASRPTSGNTIYF. The gene calls are TRBV5-4 and TRBJ1-3; D gene unclear. The V gene lost 5 bases and the J gene lost 0 bases, with 6 bases spanning the gap. The CDR3 has 13 residues. Per germline, CDR1 SGHNT and CDR2 YYREEE (reference sequence).

CDR3 sequence reads: CATSPGTAYNEQFF. DNA for the CDR3: TGTGCCACCAGCCCCGGGACAGCATACAATGAGCAGTTCTTC. The chain recombines TRBV24-1 with TRBJ2-1; the match to TRBD1 covers 7 bases. Unmatched junction bases numbered 6, after V lost 7 bases and J lost 4 bases. The germline V gene encodes CDR1 KGHDR and CDR2 SFDVKD. The CDR3 extends over 14 amino acids.

This clone turned up a few times. The chain recombines TRBV7-8 with TRBJ1-6; D gene unclear. CDR1 SGHVS and CDR2 FQNEAQ come from the germline V gene. This CDR3 is 15 amino acids long. The ends were cut back, 1 base at V and 5 bases at J, with 9 bases in the middle. The CDR3 is CASSLVGSNNSPLHF. Written as DNA, the CDR3 is TGTGCCAGCAGCTTAGTGGGGAGCAATAATTCACCCCTCCACTTT.

The chain carries TRBV5-8 and TRBJ2-1; 13 nucleotides align to TRBD2. The junction had 11 bases not matched to a gene; V was cut back by 4 bases and J by 7 bases. The CDR3 runs 17 residues. Germline V CDR1 and CDR2: SGHTS, YDEGEE. CDR3 nucleotide sequence: TGTGCCAGCAGCCCCCGACTAGCGGGAGGTCCAGGGAATGAGCAGTTCTTC. As protein: CASSPRLAGGPGNEQFF. The variable domain in full, with the rest retrieved from reference TRBV5-8 and TRBJ2-1, is EAGVTQSPTHLIKTRGQQATLRCSPISGHTSVYWYQQALGLGLQFLLWYDEGEERNRGNFPPRFSGRQFPNYSSELNVNALELEDSALYLCASSPRLAGGPGNEQFFGPGTRLTVL.

The V call is TRBV19, the J call TRBJ2-1; 8 nucleotides line up with TRBD2. The trim removed 6 bases at V and 10 bases at J, leaving 11 bases unmatched. From germline, CDR1 is LNHDA and CDR2 SQIVND (reference sequence). The CDR3 covers 14 residues. CDR3 in amino acids: CASRGLAGFKEQFF. The CDR3 coding sequence is TGTGCCAGTAGAGGGTTAGCGGGATTTAAGGAGCAGTTCTTC.

The V call is TRBV28, the J call TRBJ1-1; D gene unclear. Per the germline V gene, CDR1 is MDHEN and CDR2 is SYDVKM. V lost 9 bases, J lost 0 bases, and 11 bases lay in between. CDR3 size: 13 residues. CDR3: CASSGFLNTEAFF. In DNA, the CDR3 is TGTGCCAGTTCAGGATTTTTGAACACTGAAGCTTTCTTT.

The gene calls are TRBV7-2 and TRBJ1-5; D call uncertain. This CDR3 comprises 17 residues. V was trimmed by 1 base and J by 2 bases, leaving 15 bases between them. Germline lookup yields CDR1 SGHTA and CDR2 FQGNSA. In DNA, the CDR3 is TGTGCCAGCAGCTTAGGGGGTTCTCTCGATGGCAATCAGCCCCAGCATTTT. It encodes CASSLGGSLDGNQPQHF.

The chain employs TRBV19 and TRBJ2-1; 10 bases map to TRBD1. The CDR3 has 14 residues. Trimming took 4 bases from V and 7 from J; bases not matched to a gene: 4. The germline CDR1 and CDR2 sequences are LNHDA and SQIVND (reference sequence). The CDR3 protein is CASSTRQGANEQFF. The CDR3 region has the DNA TGTGCCAGTAGTACTAGACAGGGGGCAAATGAGCAGTTCTTC. Full variable domain (remainder filled in from reference TRBV19 and TRBJ2-1): DGGITQSPKYLFRKEGQNVTLSCEQNLNHDAMYWYRQDPGQGLRLIYYSQIVNDFQKGDIAEGYSVSREKKESFPLTVTSAQKNPTAFYLCASSTRQGANEQFFGPGTRLTVL.

V and J are TRBV13 and TRBJ2-4; weak D call: TRBD1 (6 bases). The CDR3 has 15 residues. Germline loops: CDR1 PRHDT, CDR2 FYEKMQ (reference sequence). V shed 0 bases and J shed 4 bases, with 10 bases lying between them. CDR3 sequence: CASSLGRQAKNIQYF. The CDR3, as DNA: TGTGCCAGCAGCTTAGGAAGACAGGCTAAAAACATTCAGTACTTC.

V gene TRBV6-1 combines with J gene TRBJ1-1, with D unclear. Germline V gene lookup returns CDR1 MNHNS and CDR2 SASEGT. V lost 2 bases and J 5 bases, leaving 9 bases between the germline ends. This CDR3 region has 13 residues. This CDR3 reads CASSEQTRTEAFF. Written as DNA, the CDR3 is TGTGCCAGCAGTGAACAGACCCGAACTGAAGCTTTCTTT.

This clone appeared once. V and J are TRBV30 and TRBJ2-1; a possible D gene is TRBD1 (5 bases). The CDR3 length is 12 residues. V was shortened by 5 bases and J by 6 bases, with 11 bases between the two germline ends. Germline CDR1 reads GTSNPN; CDR2 reads SVGIG (reference sequence). This CDR3 reads CAWQGWGNEQFF. CDR3 nucleotide sequence: TGTGCCTGGCAGGGCTGGGGCAATGAGCAGTTCTTC.

The chain links TRBV19 to TRBJ1-5; D perhaps matches TRBD1 (5 bases). This CDR3 spans 13 amino acids. Germline V gene data show CDR1 as LNHDA and CDR2 as SQIVND (reference sequence). Trimming removed 4 bases at V and 6 bases at J, with 10 bases between. CDR3 amino acids: CASSRRDGQPQHF. The CDR3 DNA reads TGTGCCAGTAGTAGGAGGGACGGTCAGCCCCAGCATTTT.

The chain has TRBV7-3 and TRBJ2-1, with 8 bases lining up with TRBD2. Looked up from germline, CDR1 is SGHTA and CDR2 is FQGTGA. This CDR3 region has 15 residues. The trim removed 0 bases at V and 7 bases at J, leaving 5 bases unmatched. CDR3 protein: CASSLTAGGVNEQFF. The DNA of the CDR3 is TGTGCCAGCAGCTTAACGGCGGGAGGAGTAAATGAGCAGTTCTTC.

The chain has TRBV6-4 and TRBJ1-5, with D perhaps TRBD1 (6 bases). Germline values: CDR1 MRHNA, CDR2 SNTAGT. There are 13 residues in the CDR3. V lost 4 bases, J lost 7 bases, and 11 bases lay in between. The CDR3 loop reads CASSGYQGQPQHF. The CDR3 nucleotides read TGTGCCAGCAGTGGGTATCAGGGGCAGCCCCAGCATTTT.

The rearrangement links TRBV28 to TRBJ2-5; unclear D gene. Looked up from germline, CDR1 is MDHEN and CDR2 is SYDVKM. The CDR3 consists of 13 residues. With 3 bases removed from V and 5 bases from J, the gap between germline ends came to 10 bases. The CDR3 reads CASSFPNSETQYF. For the CDR3, the DNA is TGTGCCAGCAGTTTCCCTAATTCGGAGACCCAGTACTTC.

The chain recombines TRBV23-1 with TRBJ1-1; D gene unclear. TRBV23-1 is recorded as an ORF, its role being uncertain. V lost 4 bases and J lost 5, with 14 bases in between. There are 14 residues in the CDR3. The CDR3 spells CASSRQTVRTEAFF. In nucleotides, the CDR3 is TGCGCCAGCAGTCGACAAACGGTGCGGACTGAAGCTTTCTTT.

This clone was observed once. The chain uses TRBV6-2 or TRBV6-3 and TRBJ1-2; 8 bases fit TRBD1. After removal of 0 bases from V and 4 bases from J, the junction contained 4 bases not matched to a gene. The CDR3 length is 15 residues. The germline V gene encodes CDR1 MNHEY and CDR2 SVGEGT. As DNA, the CDR3 is TGTGCCAGCAGTTACTCTGGACAGGGAGGCTATGGCTACACCTTC. Translation: CASSYSGQGGYGYTF.

V gene TRBV4-2 combines with J gene TRBJ2-1; TRBD2 matches 9 bases. The CDR3 consists of 16 residues. The germline V gene encodes CDR1 LGHNA and CDR2 YNFKEQ. V was clipped by 3 bases and J by 4 bases; unmatched bases: 7. The CDR3 protein is CASSHIAGAKYNEQFF. CDR3 DNA sequence: TGTGCCAGCAGCCATATAGCGGGGGCTAAATACAATGAGCAGTTCTTC.

This rearrangement joins TRBV19 to TRBJ1-3, with TRBD1 as a possible D gene (6 bases). This CDR3 spans 15 amino acids. V was shortened by 3 bases and J by 4 bases, with 13 bases between the two germline ends. Looked up from germline, CDR1 is LNHDA and CDR2 is SQIVND (reference sequence). This chain's CDR3 is CASSIEGGLGNTIYF. CDR3 DNA sequence: TGTGCCAGTAGTATCGAAGGGGGATTGGGAAACACCATATATTTT.

This chain connects TRBV2 to TRBJ2-5, with D uncertain. V lost 6 bases to trimming and J lost 5 bases, with 10 bases between them. Germline CDR1 is SNHLY and CDR2 is FYNNEI. The CDR3 length is 12 residues. The CDR3 DNA follows: TGTGCCAGCAGGGGCCAGCCTGAGACCCAGTACTTC. Residues: CASRGQPETQYF. Combining the CDR3 with reference TRBV2 and TRBJ2-5 gives the whole variable domain EPEVTQTPSHQVTQMGQEVILRCVPISNHLYFYWYRQILGQKVEFLVSFYNNEISEKSEIFDDQFSVERPDGSNFTLKIRSTKLEDSAMYFCASRGQPETQYFGPGTRLLVL.

The chain combines TRBV5-4 with TRBJ1-3; no reliable D call. V was clipped by 4 bases and J by 1 base, with 6 bases between them. The CDR3 sequence is 13 residues long. The germline V gene has CDR1 SGHNT and CDR2 YYREEE (reference sequence). CDR3 nucleotides: TGTGCCAGCAGCGGACCTTCTGGAAACACCATATATTTT. It encodes CASSGPSGNTIYF.

In its sample, this clone was seen once. The chain carries TRBV27 and TRBJ1-5, with D perhaps TRBD1 (5 bases). Germline V gives CDR1 MNHEY, CDR2 SMNVEV (reference sequence). The CDR3 totals 17 residues. The V gene lost 8 bases and the J gene lost 2 bases, with 22 bases spanning the gap. As DNA, the CDR3 is TGTGCCAGCGGTTGGGGCAGGGCCATTGAGGGCAATCAGCCCCAGCATTTT. This gives the protein CASGWGRAIEGNQPQHF.

The chain is built from TRBV7-2 and TRBJ1-2; possibly TRBD1 for D (5 bases). This CDR3 region has 14 residues. Germline V gene sequence: CDR1 SGHTA, CDR2 FQGNSA. The V gene lost 5 bases and the J gene lost 8 bases, with 18 bases spanning the gap. The CDR3 reads CASSPEGSARGYTF. CDR3 nucleotide sequence: TGTGCCAGCAGCCCCGAGGGGTCGGCTAGGGGCTACACCTTC.

V and J are TRBV5-1 and TRBJ2-1; D remains ambiguous. Trimming shortened V by 5 bases and J by 2 bases, and 14 bases separated the two germline ends. CDR1 SGHRS and CDR2 YFSETQ come from the germline V gene. This CDR3 has 15 residues. DNA for the CDR3: TGCGCCAGCAGGAGAGAAGGGAACACCTACAATGAGCAGTTCTTC. Its translation is CASRREGNTYNEQFF.